The clone carrying this T cell receptor (beta chain) came up once. The authors' processing: Amplification from reference gene primers served as the basis for estimated nucleated cell counts. Only in-frame clones appear in the TCRdb table, and some are missing; sequencing was by immunoSEQ multiplex PCR. V, J and clone size were drawn from that table, and D and trimming were deduced from the DNA. The sample lists 200,000 to 250,000 clones, roughly 89% seen once, with around 6.5% in the top ten. The sample comes from a study of blood T cell repertoires in COVID-19. Study-wide background: The study drew acute and convalescent COVID-19 samples from the United States, Italy and Spain. T cells, B-cell-depleted T cells, or PBMCs supplied cDNA or gDNA.

The receptor was isolated from a man in his 60s who had recovered from COVID-19. The sample taken for sequencing was peripheral blood.

The CDR3 DNA is TGTGCCAGCAGCTCACGCTCCGGGACTAGCGGGGGCAATGAGCAGTTCTTC. This translates into CASSSRSGTSGGNEQFF. V gene TRBV7-3 combines with J gene TRBJ2-1; 14 bases match TRBD2. V lost 4 bases and J lost 6; bases outside the gene matches: 8. Germline lookup yields CDR1 SGHTA and CDR2 FQGTGA. This CDR3 contains 17 residues.